This TCR beta chain was identified in a study of human T cells and chemical hapten exposure. This clonotype was detected many times. TCRdb passed the RACE reads through MiXCR, listing each CDR3 protein once. In the table there are about 39,000 distinct CDR3 sequences, more than 9.5% of which are singletons. The V gene's germline CDR1 is DFQATT and CDR2 SNEGSKA (reference sequence). The CDR3 is 16 residues long. V gave up 1 base and J gave up 4 bases; unmatched junction bases: 10. Time point indicated: patch test 3, about 24 weeks after DPC sensitization. Treatment: therapeutic diphenylcyclopropenone sensitization with weekly scalp DPC. The starting material, unfractionated whole blood, was used for total RNA extraction.

This receptor was obtained from a woman aged 40 to 50 with alopecia areata. Some clones in this sample may be carry-over from other donors' samples. Specimen: whole blood, collected in connection with sensitization to the hapten diphenylcyclopropenone (DPC). The chain employs TRBV20-1 and TRBJ2-3; 8 nucleotides align to TRBD2. In nucleotides, the CDR3 is TGCAGTGCTAGAGCTGTGAGCGGGGGATCCGCAGATACGCAGTATTTT. Amino acids: CSARAVSGGSADTQYF.